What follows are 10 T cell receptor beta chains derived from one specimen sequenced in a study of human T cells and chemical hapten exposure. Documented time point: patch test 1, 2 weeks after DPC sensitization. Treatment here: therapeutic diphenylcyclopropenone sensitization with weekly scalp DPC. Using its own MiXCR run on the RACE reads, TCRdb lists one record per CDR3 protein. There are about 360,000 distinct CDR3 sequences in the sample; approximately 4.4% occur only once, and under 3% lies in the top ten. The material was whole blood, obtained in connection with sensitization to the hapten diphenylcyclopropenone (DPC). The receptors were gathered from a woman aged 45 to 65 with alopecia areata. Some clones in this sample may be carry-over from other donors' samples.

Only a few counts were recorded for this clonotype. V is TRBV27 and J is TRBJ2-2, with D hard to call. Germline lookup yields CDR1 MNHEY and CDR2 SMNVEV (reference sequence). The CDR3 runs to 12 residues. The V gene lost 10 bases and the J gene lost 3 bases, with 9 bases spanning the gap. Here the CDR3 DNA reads TGTGCCACATTCGACGACACCGGGGAGCTGTTTTTT. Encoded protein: CATFDDTGELFF.

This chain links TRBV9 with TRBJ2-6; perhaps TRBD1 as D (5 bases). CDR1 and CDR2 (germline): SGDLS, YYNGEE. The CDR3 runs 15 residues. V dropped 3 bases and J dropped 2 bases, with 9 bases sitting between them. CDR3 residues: CASSESRAGANVLTF. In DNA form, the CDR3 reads TGTGCCAGCAGCGAAAGCAGGGCTGGGGCCAACGTCCTGACTTTC.

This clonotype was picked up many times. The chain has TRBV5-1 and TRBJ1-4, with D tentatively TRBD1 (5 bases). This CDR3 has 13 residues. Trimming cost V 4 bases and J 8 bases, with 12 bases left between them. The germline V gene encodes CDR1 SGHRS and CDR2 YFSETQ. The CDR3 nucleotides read TGCGCCAGCAGCCGAGGAGGGGACGAAAAACTGTTTTTT. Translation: CASSRGGDEKLFF.

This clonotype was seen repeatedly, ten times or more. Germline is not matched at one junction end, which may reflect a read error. The CDR3 region is CASNYQGGQPQHF. CDR3 sequence (DNA): TGTGCCAGCAATTACCAGGGCGGTCAGCCCCAGCATTTT. The chain employs TRBV6-2 or TRBV6-3 and TRBJ1-5, with a tentative D call TRBD1 (5 bases). This CDR3 is built from 13 residues. The germline V gene has CDR1 MNHEY and CDR2 SVGEGT.

CDR3 coding DNA: TGTGCCAGCAGTGAAGGGGCGAGGGTCCCCGCGCAGTTCTTC. Translated: CASSEGARVPAQFF. The rearrangement links TRBV25-1 to TRBJ2-1; tentatively, D is TRBD1 or TRBD2 (5 bases each). The CDR3 length is 14 residues. V dropped 2 bases and J dropped 12 bases, with 17 bases sitting between them. Germline V gene data show CDR1 as MGHDK and CDR2 as SYGVNS.

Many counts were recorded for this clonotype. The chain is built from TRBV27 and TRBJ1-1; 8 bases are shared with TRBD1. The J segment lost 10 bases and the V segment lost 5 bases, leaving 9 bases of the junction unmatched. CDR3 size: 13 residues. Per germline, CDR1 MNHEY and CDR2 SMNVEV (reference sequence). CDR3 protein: CASSTGTGGRAFF. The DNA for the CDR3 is TGTGCCAGCAGTACCGGGACAGGTGGGCGAGCTTTCTTT.

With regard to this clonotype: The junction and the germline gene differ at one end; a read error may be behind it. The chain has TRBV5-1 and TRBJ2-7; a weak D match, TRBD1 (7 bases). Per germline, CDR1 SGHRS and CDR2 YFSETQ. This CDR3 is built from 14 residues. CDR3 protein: CASSLEGATYRQYF. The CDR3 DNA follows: TGCGCCAGCAGTTTGGAGGGGGCTACGTATCGGCAGTACTTC.

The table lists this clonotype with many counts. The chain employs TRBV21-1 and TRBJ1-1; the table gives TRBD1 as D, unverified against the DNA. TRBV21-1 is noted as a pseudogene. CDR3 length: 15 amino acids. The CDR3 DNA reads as TGTGCCAGCAGCCCGGGGGGGGGCATGAACACTGAAGCTTTCTTT. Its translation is CASSPGGGMNTEAFF.

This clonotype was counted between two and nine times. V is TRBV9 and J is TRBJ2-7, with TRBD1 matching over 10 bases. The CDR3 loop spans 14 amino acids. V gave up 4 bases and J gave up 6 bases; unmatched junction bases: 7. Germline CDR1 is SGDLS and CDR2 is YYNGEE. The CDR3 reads CASSPRTGGVEQYF. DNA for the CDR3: TGTGCCAGCAGCCCTCGGACAGGGGGGGTCGAGCAGTACTTC. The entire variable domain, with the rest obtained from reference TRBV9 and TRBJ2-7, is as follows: DSGVTQTPKHLITATGQRVTLRCSPRSGDLSVYWYQQSLDQGLQFLIQYYNGEERAKGNILERFSAQQFPDLHSELNLSSLELGDSALYFCASSPRTGGVEQYFGPGTRLTVT.

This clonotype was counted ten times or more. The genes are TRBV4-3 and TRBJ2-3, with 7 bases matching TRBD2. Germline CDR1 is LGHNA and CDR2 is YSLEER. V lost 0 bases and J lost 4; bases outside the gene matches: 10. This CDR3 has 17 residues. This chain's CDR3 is CASSQDVAREYPDTQYF. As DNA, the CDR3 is TGCGCCAGCAGCCAAGACGTTGCGCGGGAGTACCCAGATACGCAGTATTTT.